Included here is one T cell receptor (beta chain) sequence, with context. The target antigen is unknown. The data stem from a study of shared clonotypes between healthy human individuals. CD45RO negativity and positive selection for CCR7 defined naive CD8 cells, a population that excluded terminally differentiated effector memory CD45RA+ cells. Points from the study as a whole: In general, naive subsets displayed greater estimated richness than memory subsets did. The generation probabilities recorded for non-shared clonotypes fell below those of clonotypes shared by all four donors.

Using about 220 ng DNA, tens of thousands of T cell genomes, the sorted-subset replicate PCRs were run. Sequencing was performed with immunoSEQ multiplex PCR; in TCRdb, only in-frame clones are kept and a portion is missing. The sample lists roughly 2.1 million clones, under 95% seen once, with 1.7% in the top ten. Trimming removed 0 bases at V and 4 bases at J, with 12 bases between. Per germline, CDR1 MNHEY and CDR2 SVGAGI. The CDR3 has 15 residues. This TCR came from a young man in good health. Some clones in this sample may be carry-over from other donors' samples. Input material: naive CD8+ T cells from PBMCs. The chain recombines TRBV6-5 with TRBJ1-2, with a weak D call TRBD1 (6 bases). CDR3 residues: CASSYSGGRVYGYTF. The CDR3 DNA follows: TGTGCCAGCAGTTACTCGGGGGGCAGAGTCTATGGCTACACCTTC.